This TCR beta chain came from a study of T cells in Graves' hyperthyroidism and ophthalmopathy. Study-wide background: At the time of initial diagnosis and before any treatment, peripheral blood was collected.

Using RNA transcripts as the source, TCR beta CDR3 regions were amplified. TCR CDR3 regions were first amplified by RT-PCR with HTBI primers. MiXCR, applied by TCRdb to the multiplex PCR reads, yields one record per CDR3 protein. Of 20,000 or so distinct CDR3 sequences in the sample, about half are singletons; the top ten hold 25%. General study results and limits: Ophthalmopathy was separated from stable hyperthyroidism by a 13 V-J model.

This clonotype was seen a handful of times. Its matching antigen is unknown. One end of the junction does not line up with germline, which may come from a read error. Hyperthyroidism in the patients, aged 18 to 65, was newly diagnosed and under 2 months in duration. Germline CDR1 SSHAT, CDR2 FNYEAQ (reference sequence). The CDR3 runs to 14 residues. The origin of this receptor is a woman aged 40 to 50 with Graves' hyperthyroidism that later progressed to Graves' ophthalmopathy. The J gene is TRBJ2-5, the V gene TRBV7-7; 7 bases line up with TRBD2. The specimen sequenced was blood. CDR3 bases: TGTGCTAGCAGCTCCCTCGTGGCCGCGGGGGACCAGTACTTC. It specifies CASSSLVAAGDQYF. Combining the CDR3 with reference TRBV7-7 and TRBJ2-5 gives the whole variable domain GAGVSQSPRYKVTKRGQDVTLRCDPISSHATLYWYQQALGQGPEFLTYFNYEAQPDKSGLPSDRFSAERPEGSISTLTIQRTEQRDSAMYRCASSSLVAAGDQYFGPGTRLLVL.